Listed here is a single T cell receptor (beta chain). No antigen is known for it. Combining a sample-barcoded 5' primer with a J-beta primer mix, a second PCR ran for roughly 7 to 11 cycles. A template-switch adaptor that had 12 random nucleotides put a tag on each cDNA molecule. TCRdb used MiXCR to reprocess the 5' RACE reads, holding one entry per CDR3 protein. The sample records over 1,200,000 distinct CDR3 sequences, approximately 59% being singletons. Germline V lookup: CDR1 MDHEN, CDR2 SYDVKM. The CDR3 loop spans 13 amino acids. The V gene lost 7 bases and the J gene lost 3 bases, with 12 bases spanning the gap. The source of the sample is a study of blood T cells in healthy people across ages. Study-wide results and limits: Estimated diversity that came from one million T cells was considered an underestimate.

The receptor's source is a young man in good health. The chain carries TRBV28 and TRBJ2-5; D possibly uses TRBD1 or TRBD2 (7 bases each). Sequencing input: blood. The CDR3 bases are TGTGCCAGCAACTCAGGGGGGGAAGAGACCCAGTACTTC. This gives the protein CASNSGGEETQYF.